This T cell receptor (beta chain) was documented in a study of beta chain features in type 1 diabetes. The study, taken as a whole, reports: There was no resolution here of whether HLA type influences TCRB rearrangement. Shorter TCRB CDR3s, moderately but significantly so, marked every one of the four CD4+ subsets in Type 1 diabetes patients.

A CD45RO/CCR7/CD25/CD127/CD95/CD27 panel sorted naive, central memory, regulatory and stem cell-like memory CD4+ cells. Each sorted fraction was over 95% pure. V dropped 5 bases and J dropped 2 bases, with 13 bases sitting between them. Germline V lookup: CDR1 SGHTA, CDR2 FQGNSA. The CDR3 sequence is 14 residues long. In regard to this clone: Its target is unknown.

cDNA synthesis used the whole RNA isolate, giving expressed TCRB sequences. Sequenced by immunoSEQ multiplex PCR; TCRdb stores in-frame clones only, minus some. The sample includes 600,000 to 700,000 clones, around 12% of them seen just once. Specimen: naive CD4+ T cells from blood. This clonotype was sampled from a man under 40 with type 1 diabetes. This chain connects TRBV7-2 to TRBJ2-7; D perhaps matches TRBD2 (6 bases). The CDR3 sequence: CASSPLADPYEQYF. The CDR3 DNA follows: TGTGCCAGCAGCCCGTTAGCGGACCCCTACGAGCAGTACTTC.